This section outlines one T cell receptor (beta chain) sequence together with its context. Its antigen is not identified. The limits of the CDR3 on the DNA are not certain, so only TCRdb's listed CDR3 is given. The PCR ran on 60 Vbeta and 13 Jbeta primers. This table comes from immunoSEQ multiplex PCR, and its TCRdb copy is limited to in-frame clones, with some not included. The data contain 200,000 to 250,000 clones, approximately 70% of them singletons. This specimen belongs to a study of cytomegalovirus exposure and HLA in healthy donors. Study-wide points: Within the data, a cluster of highly shared sequence variants was likely a sequencing artifact. Highest at DRB1 and lowest at HLA-C, TCR association rates differed among HLA loci in a later analysis. TCR beta sequences reportedly predicted the HLA-A and HLA-B alleles of most subjects accurately.

The sample comprised PBMCs. The TCR originated in a middle-aged man in good health and CMV-seropositive.

The CDR3 is CASSFFGAGELFF. V gene TRBV27 combines with J gene TRBJ2-2; TRBD2, as called in the table, went unchecked against the DNA. Germline V CDR1 and CDR2: MNHEY, SMNVEV (reference sequence). The CDR3 extends over 13 residues, inclusive of both ends.